The clone carrying this T cell receptor (beta chain) was detected ten times or more. Antigen specificity is unknown. This entry comes from a study of T cell repertoires in cytomegalovirus infection. Study overall: Public signatures in TCR beta pointed to CMV infection and matching HLA type. Study results and caveats: CMV carriers with the relevant HLA were identified by cumulative public TCR beta family frequency. Predominance within the ex vivo response was attributable to HLA-C-restricted CMV-specific TCR beta clonotypes.

Via MiXCR, TCRdb re-called the reads, giving one row per CDR3 protein. The data contain fewer than 80,000 distinct CDR3 sequences, roughly 3.5% of them singletons. Trimming at V came to 5 bases and at J to 7 bases, leaving 4 bases not matched to a gene. Germline lookup yields CDR1 SGHTA and CDR2 FQGNSA. The CDR3 covers 12 residues. This sequence was found in a human donor in good health (CMV status not recorded). Some clones in this sample may be carry-over from other donors' samples. This chain uses TRBV7-2 with TRBJ2-7; 8 nucleotides line up with TRBD1. The specimen sequenced was PBMCs. CDR3 DNA: TGTGCCAGCAGCCGGACAGGGCGAGAGCAGTACTTC. Translating gives CASSRTGREQYF. Full variable domain (rest looked up from reference TRBV7-2 and TRBJ2-7): GAGVSQSPSNKVTEKGKDVELRCDPISGHTALYWYRQSLGQGLEFLIYFQGNSAPDKSGLPSDRFSAERTGGSVSTLTIQRTQQEDSAVYLCASSRTGREQYFGPGTRLTVT.